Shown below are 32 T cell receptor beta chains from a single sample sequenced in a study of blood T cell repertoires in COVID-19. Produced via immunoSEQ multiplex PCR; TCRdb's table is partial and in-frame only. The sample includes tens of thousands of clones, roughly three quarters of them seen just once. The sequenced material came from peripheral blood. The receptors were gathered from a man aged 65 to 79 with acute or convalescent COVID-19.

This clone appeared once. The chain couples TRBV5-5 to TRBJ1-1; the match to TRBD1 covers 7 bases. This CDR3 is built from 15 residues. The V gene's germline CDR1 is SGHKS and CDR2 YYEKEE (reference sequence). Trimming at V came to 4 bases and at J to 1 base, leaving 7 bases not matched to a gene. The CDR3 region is CASSARQGGNTEAFF. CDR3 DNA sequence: TGTGCCAGCAGCGCGCGGCAGGGGGGGAACACTGAAGCTTTCTTT.

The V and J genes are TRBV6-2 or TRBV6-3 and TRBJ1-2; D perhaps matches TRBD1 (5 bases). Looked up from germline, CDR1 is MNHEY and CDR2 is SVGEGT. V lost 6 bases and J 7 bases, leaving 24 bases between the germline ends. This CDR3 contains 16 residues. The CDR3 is CASSDQRIGAGRGYTF. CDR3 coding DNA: TGTGCCAGCAGCGACCAACGCATAGGGGCCGGTCGTGGCTACACCTTC.

Written as DNA, the CDR3 is TGTGCCAGCAGCGGAGGGACAGGTCAATCGAACACCGGGGAGCTGTTTTTT. Translating it yields CASSGGTGQSNTGELFF. The rearrangement links TRBV9 to TRBJ2-2, with 8 nucleotides matching TRBD1. V shed 3 bases and J 0 bases; nucleotides not matched to a gene: 7. Per the germline V gene, CDR1 is SGDLS and CDR2 is YYNGEE. This CDR3 comprises 17 residues.

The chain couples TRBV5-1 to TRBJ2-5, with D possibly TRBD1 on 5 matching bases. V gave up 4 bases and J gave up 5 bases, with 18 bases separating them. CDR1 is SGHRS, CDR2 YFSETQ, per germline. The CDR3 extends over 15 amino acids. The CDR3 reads CASSPIGRQWETQYF. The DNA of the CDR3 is TGCGCCAGCAGCCCCATAGGTCGACAGTGGGAGACCCAGTACTTC. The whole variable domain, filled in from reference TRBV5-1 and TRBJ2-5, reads KAGVTQTPRYLIKTRGQQVTLSCSPISGHRSVSWYQQTPGQGLQFLFEYFSETQRNKGNFPGRFSGRQFSNSRSEMNVSTLELGDSALYLCASSPIGRQWETQYFGPGTRLLVL.

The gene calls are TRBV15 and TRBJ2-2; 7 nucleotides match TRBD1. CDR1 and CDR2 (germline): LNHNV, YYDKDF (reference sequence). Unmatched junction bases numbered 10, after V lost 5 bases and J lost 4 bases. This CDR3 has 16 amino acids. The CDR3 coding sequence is TGTGCCACCAGCGAACCGGGACAGAGGTTCACCGGGGAGCTGTTTTTT. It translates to CATSEPGQRFTGELFF.

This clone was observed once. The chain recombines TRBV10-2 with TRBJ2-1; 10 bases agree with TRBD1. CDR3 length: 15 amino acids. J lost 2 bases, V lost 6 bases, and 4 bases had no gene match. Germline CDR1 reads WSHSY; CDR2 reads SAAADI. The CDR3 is CASSPGTGAYNEQFF. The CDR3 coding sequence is TGCGCCAGCAGCCCCGGGACAGGGGCCTACAATGAGCAGTTCTTC.

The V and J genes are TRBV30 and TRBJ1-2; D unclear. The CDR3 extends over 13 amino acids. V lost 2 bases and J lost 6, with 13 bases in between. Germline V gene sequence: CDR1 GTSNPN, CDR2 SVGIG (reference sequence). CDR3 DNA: TGTGCCTGGAGTATACAGTTCTTGCATGGCTACACCTTC. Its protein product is CAWSIQFLHGYTF.

The CDR3 reads CASSQGRGQETQYF. Written as DNA, the CDR3 is TGTGCCAGCAGCCAGGGAAGGGGTCAAGAGACCCAGTACTTC. The rearrangement uses TRBV14 and TRBJ2-5, with D perhaps matching TRBD1 (5 bases). Trimming stripped 3 bases from V and 2 bases from J, with 10 bases between. Germline CDR1 SGHDN, CDR2 FVKESK. The CDR3 has 14 amino acids.

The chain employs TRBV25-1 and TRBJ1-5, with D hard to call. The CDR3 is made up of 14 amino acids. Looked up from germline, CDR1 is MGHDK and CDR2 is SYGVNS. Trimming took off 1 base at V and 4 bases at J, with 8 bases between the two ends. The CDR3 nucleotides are TGTGCCAGCAGTGAATTTTCGGGGAATCAGCCCCAGCATTTT. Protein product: CASSEFSGNQPQHF.

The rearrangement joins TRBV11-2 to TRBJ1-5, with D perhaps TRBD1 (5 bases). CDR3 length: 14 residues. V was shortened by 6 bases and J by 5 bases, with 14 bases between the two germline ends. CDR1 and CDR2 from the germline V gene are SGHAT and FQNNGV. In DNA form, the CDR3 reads TGTGCCAGCAGTTCAACAGGTCTGGATCAGCCCCAGCATTTT. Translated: CASSSTGLDQPQHF.

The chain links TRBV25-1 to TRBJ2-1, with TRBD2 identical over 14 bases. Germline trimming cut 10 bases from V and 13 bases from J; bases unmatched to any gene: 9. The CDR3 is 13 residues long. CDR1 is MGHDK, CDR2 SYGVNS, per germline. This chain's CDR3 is CATRLAGGPVQFF. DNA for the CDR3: TGTGCCACTAGACTAGCGGGAGGGCCAGTCCAGTTCTTC.

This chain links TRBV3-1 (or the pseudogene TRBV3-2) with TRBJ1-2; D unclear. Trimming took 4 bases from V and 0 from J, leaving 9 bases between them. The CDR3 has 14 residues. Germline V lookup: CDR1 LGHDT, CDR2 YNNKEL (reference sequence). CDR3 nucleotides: TGTGCCAGCAGCCGACTGAGGTCTAACTATGGCTACACCTTC. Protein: CASSRLRSNYGYTF.

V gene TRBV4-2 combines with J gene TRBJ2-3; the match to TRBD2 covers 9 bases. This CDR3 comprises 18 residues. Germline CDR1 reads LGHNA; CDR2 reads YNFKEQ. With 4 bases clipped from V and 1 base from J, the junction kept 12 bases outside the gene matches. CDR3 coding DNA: TGTGCCAGCAGCCCGGGGCTAGCGGGGAAGTTTGGCACAGATACGCAGTATTTT. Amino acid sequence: CASSPGLAGKFGTDTQYF.

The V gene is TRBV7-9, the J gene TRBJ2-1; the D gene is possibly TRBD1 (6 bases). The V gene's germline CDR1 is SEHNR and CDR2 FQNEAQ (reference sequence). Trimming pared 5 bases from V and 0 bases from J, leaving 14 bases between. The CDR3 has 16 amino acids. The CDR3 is CASSTRQVSSYNEQFF. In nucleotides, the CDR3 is TGTGCCAGCAGCACCCGACAGGTTAGCTCCTACAATGAGCAGTTCTTC.

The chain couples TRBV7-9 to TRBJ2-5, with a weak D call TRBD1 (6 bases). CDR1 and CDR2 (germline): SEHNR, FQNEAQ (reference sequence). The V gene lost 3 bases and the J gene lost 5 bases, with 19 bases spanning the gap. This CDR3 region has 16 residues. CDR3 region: CASSFPLQGVGETQYF. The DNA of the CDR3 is TGTGCCAGCAGCTTCCCATTACAGGGAGTTGGGGAGACCCAGTACTTC.

Written as DNA, the CDR3 is TGTGCCAGCAGCTTAACAGGGAATGGACAGCCCCAGCATTTT. Its protein is CASSLTGNGQPQHF. This chain links TRBV11-2 with TRBJ1-5; tentative D call: TRBD1 (6 bases). The CDR3 consists of 14 residues. CDR1 is SGHAT and CDR2 is FQNNGV in the germline V gene. Trimming cost V 2 bases and J 7 bases, with 12 bases left between them.

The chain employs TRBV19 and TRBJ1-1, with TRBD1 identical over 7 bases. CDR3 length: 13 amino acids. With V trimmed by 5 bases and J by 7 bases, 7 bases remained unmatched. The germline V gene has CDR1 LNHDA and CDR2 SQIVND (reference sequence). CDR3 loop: CASSLRGLREAFF. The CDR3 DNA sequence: TGTGCCAGTAGTCTAAGGGGGCTCCGTGAAGCTTTCTTT.

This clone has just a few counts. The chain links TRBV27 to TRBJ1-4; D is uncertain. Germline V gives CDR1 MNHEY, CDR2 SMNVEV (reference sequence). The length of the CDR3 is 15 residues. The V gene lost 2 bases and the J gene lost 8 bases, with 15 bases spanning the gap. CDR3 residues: CASSLRSRSYEKLFF. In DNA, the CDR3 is TGTGCCAGCAGTTTACGATCCAGGTCGTACGAAAAACTGTTTTTT.

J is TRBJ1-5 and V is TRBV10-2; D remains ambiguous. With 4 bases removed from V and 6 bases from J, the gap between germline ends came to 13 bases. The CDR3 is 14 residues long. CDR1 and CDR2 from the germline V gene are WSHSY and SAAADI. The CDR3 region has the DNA TGCGCCAGCAGTGGGGCCGTCGTTGGTCAGCCCCAGCATTTT. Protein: CASSGAVVGQPQHF.

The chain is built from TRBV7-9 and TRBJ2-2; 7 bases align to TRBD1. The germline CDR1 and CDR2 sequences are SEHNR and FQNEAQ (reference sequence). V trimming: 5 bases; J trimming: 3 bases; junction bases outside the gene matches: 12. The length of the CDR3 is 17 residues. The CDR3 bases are TGTGCCAGCAGCCGCGTGGACCGGGACAGCTACACCGGGGAGCTGTTTTTT. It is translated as CASSRVDRDSYTGELFF. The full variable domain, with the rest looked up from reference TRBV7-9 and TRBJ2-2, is DTGVSQNPRHKITKRGQNVTFRCDPISEHNRLYWYRQTLGQGPEFLTYFQNEAQLEKSRLLSDRFSAERPKGSFSTLEIQRTEQGDSAMYLCASSRVDRDSYTGELFFGEGSRLTVL.

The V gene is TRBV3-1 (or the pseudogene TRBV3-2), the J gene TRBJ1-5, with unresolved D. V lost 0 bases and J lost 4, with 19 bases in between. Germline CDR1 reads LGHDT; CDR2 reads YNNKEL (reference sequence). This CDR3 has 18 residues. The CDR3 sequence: CASSQDLIITSYNQPQHF. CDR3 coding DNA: TGTGCCAGCAGCCAAGATTTAATCATTACGAGCTATAATCAGCCCCAGCATTTT.

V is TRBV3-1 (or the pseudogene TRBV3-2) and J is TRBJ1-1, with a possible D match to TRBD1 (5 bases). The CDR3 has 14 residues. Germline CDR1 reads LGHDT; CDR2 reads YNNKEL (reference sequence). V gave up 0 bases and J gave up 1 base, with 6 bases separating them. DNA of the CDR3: TGTGCCAGCAGCCAAGATACAGGGAACACTGAAGCTTTCTTT. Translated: CASSQDTGNTEAFF.

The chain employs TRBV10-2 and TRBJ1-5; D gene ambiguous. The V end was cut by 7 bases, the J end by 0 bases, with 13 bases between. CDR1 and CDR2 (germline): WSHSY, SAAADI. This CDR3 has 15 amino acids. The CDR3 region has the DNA TGCGCCAGCAAGGAGACGGCTTATAGCAATCAGCCCCAGCATTTT. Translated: CASKETAYSNQPQHF.

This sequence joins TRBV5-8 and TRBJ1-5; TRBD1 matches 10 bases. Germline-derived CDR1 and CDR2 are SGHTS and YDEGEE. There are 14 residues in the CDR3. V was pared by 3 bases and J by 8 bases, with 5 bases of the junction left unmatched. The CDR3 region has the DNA TGTGCCAGCAGCTGGGGACAGGGGCTAGAGCCCCAGCATTTT. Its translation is CASSWGQGLEPQHF.

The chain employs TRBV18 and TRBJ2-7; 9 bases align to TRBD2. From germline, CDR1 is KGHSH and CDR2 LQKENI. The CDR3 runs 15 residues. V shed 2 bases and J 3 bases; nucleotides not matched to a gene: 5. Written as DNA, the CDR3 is TGTGCCAGCTCACCATTAGCGGGAGCAGGCTACGAGCAGTACTTC. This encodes CASSPLAGAGYEQYF. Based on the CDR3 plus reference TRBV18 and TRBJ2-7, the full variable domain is NAGVMQNPRHLVRRRGQEARLRCSPMKGHSHVYWYRQLPEEGLKFMVYLQKENIIDESGMPKERFSAEFPKEGPSILRIQQVVRGDSAAYFCASSPLAGAGYEQYFGPGTRLTVT.

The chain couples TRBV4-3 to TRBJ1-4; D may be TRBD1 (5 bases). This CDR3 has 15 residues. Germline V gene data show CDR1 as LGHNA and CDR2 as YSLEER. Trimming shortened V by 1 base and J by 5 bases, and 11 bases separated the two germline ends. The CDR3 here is CASSQAGGLNEKLFF. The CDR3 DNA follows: TGCGCCAGCAGCCAAGCTGGGGGACTAAATGAAAAACTGTTTTTT.

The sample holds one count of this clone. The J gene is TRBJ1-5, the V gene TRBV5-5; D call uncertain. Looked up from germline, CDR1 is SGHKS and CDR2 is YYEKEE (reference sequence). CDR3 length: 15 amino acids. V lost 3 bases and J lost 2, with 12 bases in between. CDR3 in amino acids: CASSWEGRGNQPQHF. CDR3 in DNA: TGTGCCAGCAGCTGGGAGGGTCGGGGCAATCAGCCCCAGCATTTT.

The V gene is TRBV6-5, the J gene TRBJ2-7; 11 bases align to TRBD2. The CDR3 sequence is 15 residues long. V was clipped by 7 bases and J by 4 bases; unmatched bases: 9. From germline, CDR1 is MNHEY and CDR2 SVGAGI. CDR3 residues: CASTHLAGGNYEQYF. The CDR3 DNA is TGTGCCAGCACCCACCTAGCGGGAGGTAATTACGAGCAGTACTTC.

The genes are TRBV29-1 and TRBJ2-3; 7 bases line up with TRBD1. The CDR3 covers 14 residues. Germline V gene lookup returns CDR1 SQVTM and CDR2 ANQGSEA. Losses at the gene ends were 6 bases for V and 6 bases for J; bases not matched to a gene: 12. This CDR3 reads CSVAAEDRSDTQYF. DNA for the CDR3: TGCAGCGTCGCGGCCGAGGACAGGTCGGATACGCAGTATTTT.

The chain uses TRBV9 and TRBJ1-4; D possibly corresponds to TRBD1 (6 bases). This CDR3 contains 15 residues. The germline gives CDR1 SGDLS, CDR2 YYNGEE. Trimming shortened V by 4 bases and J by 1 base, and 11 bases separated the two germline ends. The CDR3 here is CASSFRGLTNEKLFF. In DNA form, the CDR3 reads TGTGCCAGCAGCTTTAGGGGGTTAACTAATGAAAAACTGTTTTTT.

The CDR3 DNA is TGTGCCAGCAGTCCATTCACAGGGGGGGACTACGAGCAGTACTTC. Protein: CASSPFTGGDYEQYF. The rearrangement joins TRBV7-2 to TRBJ2-7; possibly TRBD1 for D (8 bases). The V and J ends lost 6 bases and 3 bases respectively, with 18 bases between them. The germline V gene encodes CDR1 SGHTA and CDR2 FQGNSA. The CDR3 is 15 amino acids. Full variable domain (remainder filled in from reference TRBV7-2 and TRBJ2-7): GAGVSQSPSNKVTEKGKDVELRCDPISGHTALYWYRQSLGQGLEFLIYFQGNSAPDKSGLPSDRFSAERTGGSVSTLTIQRTQQEDSAVYLCASSPFTGGDYEQYFGPGTRLTVT.

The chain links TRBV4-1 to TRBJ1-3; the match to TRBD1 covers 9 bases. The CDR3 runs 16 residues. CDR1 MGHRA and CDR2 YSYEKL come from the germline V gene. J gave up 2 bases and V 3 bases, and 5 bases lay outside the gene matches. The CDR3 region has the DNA TGCGCCAGCAGCCATATACAGGGGGCAGCTGGAAACACCATATATTTT. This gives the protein CASSHIQGAAGNTIYF.